This T cell receptor (beta chain) is drawn from a study of beta chain features in type 1 diabetes. Every isolated RNA sample was fully reverse transcribed, so sequencing captured expressed TCRB transcripts. Sequencing used immunoSEQ multiplex PCR; TCRdb keeps in-frame clones, though not all of them. The table shows around 240,000 clones, with 16% occurring only once. Every donor provided one heparinised blood draw, which averaged about 120 mL. Based on CD45RO/CCR7/CD25/CD127/CD95/CD27, CD4+ regulatory, stem cell-like memory, naive and central memory cells were sorted. Findings of the study overall: Patients with type 1 diabetes carried fewer insertions and had more deletions at their VDJ junctions. Within each of all four CD4+ subsets, Type 1 diabetes patients had TCRB CDR3s that were moderately but significantly shorter.

Points on this clone: Its antigen is currently unknown.

This receptor was taken from a man aged 30-40 years with type 1 diabetes. Sequencing was carried out using naive CD4+ T cells from blood.

The CDR3 DNA reads as TGTGCCAGCAGCTTAACGGGGGACGAGCAGTACTTC. It translates to CASSLTGDEQYF. V gene TRBV7-3 combines with J gene TRBJ2-7; D is perhaps TRBD1 or TRBD2 (5 bases each). The CDR3 covers 12 residues. CDR1 SGHTA and CDR2 FQGTGA come from the germline V gene. V was trimmed by 0 bases and J by 5 bases, leaving 5 bases between them.